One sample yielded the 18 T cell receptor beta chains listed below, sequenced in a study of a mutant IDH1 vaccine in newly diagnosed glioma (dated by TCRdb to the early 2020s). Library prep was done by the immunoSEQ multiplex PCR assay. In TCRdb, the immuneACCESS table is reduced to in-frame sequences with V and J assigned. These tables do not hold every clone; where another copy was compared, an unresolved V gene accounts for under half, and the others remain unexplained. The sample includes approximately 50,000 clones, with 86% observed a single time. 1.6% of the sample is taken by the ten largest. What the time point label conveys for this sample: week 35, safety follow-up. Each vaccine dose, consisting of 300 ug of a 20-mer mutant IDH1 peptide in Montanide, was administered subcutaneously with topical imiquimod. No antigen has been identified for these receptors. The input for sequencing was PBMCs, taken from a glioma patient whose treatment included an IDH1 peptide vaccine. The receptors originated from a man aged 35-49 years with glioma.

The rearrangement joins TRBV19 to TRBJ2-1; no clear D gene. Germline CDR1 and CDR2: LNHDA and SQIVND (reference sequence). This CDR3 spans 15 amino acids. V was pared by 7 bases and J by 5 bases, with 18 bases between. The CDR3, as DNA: TGTGCCAGTAAAGGAACTCACATCCGGAACAATGAGCAGTTCTTC. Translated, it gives CASKGTHIRNNEQFF.

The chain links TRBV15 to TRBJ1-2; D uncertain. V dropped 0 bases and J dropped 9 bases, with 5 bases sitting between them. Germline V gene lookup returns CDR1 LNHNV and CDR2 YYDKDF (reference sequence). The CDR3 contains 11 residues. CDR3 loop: CATSRERSYTF. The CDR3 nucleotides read TGTGCCACCAGCAGAGAGAGAAGCTACACCTTC.

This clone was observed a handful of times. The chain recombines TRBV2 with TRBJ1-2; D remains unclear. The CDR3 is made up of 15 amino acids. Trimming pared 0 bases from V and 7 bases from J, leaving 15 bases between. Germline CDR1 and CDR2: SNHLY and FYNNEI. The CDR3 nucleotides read TGTGCCAGCAGTGAAGCCGCAAGGGCCCAGAGTGGCTACACCTTC. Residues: CASSEAARAQSGYTF. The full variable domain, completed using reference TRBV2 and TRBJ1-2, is EPEVTQTPSHQVTQMGQEVILRCVPISNHLYFYWYRQILGQKVEFLVSFYNNEISEKSEIFDDQFSVERPDGSNFTLKIRSTKLEDSAMYFCASSEAARAQSGYTFGSGTRLTVV.

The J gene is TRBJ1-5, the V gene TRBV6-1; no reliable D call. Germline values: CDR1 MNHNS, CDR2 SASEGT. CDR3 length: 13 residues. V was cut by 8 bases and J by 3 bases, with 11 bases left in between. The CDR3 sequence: CASGVTLNQPQHF. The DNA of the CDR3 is TGTGCCAGCGGCGTCACTCTCAATCAGCCCCAGCATTTT.

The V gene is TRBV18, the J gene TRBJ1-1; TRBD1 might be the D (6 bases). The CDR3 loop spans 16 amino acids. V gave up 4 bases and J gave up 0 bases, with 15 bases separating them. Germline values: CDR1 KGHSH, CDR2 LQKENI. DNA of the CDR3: TGTGCCAGCTCACGAACCCAGGGGTCGCTGAACACTGAAGCTTTCTTT. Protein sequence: CASSRTQGSLNTEAFF.

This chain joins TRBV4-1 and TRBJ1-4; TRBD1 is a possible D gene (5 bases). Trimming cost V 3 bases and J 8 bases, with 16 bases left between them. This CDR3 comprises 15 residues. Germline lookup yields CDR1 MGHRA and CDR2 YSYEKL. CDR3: CASSHPLGGQEKLFF. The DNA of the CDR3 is TGCGCCAGCAGCCATCCCCTGGGGGGTCAGGAAAAACTGTTTTTT.

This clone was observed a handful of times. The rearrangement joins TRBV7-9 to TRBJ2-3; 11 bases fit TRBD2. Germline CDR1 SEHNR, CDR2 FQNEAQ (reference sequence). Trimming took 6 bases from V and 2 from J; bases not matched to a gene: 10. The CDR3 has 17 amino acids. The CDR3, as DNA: TGTGCCAGCAGGGTGAACCTTAGCGGGAGGGTCACAGATACGCAGTATTTT. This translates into CASRVNLSGRVTDTQYF.

CDR3 loop: CASSQQDELNTEAFF. CDR3 sequence (DNA): TGTGCCAGCAGTCAACAGGATGAGTTGAACACTGAAGCTTTCTTT. V usage is TRBV9 and J usage is TRBJ1-1; TRBD1 might be the D (5 bases). V shed 5 bases and J shed 0 bases, with 14 bases lying between them. Per germline, CDR1 SGDLS and CDR2 YYNGEE. The CDR3 length is 15 residues.

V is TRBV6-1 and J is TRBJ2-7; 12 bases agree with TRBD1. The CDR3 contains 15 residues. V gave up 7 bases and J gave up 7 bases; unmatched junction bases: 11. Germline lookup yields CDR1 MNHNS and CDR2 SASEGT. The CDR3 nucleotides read TGTGCCAGCACAACCGGGACAGGGGGCGCGGGGGAGCAGTACTTC. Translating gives CASTTGTGGAGEQYF.

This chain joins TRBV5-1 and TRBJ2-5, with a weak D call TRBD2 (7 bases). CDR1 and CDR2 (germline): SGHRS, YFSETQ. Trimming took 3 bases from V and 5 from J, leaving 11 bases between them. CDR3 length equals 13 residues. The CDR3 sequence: CASSWGGGETQYF. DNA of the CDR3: TGCGCCAGCAGCTGGGGAGGGGGGGAGACCCAGTACTTC.

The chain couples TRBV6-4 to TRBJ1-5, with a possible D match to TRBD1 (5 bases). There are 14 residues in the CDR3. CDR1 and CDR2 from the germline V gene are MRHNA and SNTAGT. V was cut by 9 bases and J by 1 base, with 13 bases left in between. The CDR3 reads CARTLRDSNQPQHF. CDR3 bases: TGTGCCAGAACTCTGAGGGACAGCAATCAGCCCCAGCATTTT.

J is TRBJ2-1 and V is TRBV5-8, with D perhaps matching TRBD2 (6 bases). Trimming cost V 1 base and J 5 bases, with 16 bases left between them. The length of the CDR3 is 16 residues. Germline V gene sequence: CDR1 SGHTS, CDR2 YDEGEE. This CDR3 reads CASSLRIGSMNNEQFF. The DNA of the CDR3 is TGTGCCAGCAGCTTGAGAATCGGGAGTATGAACAATGAGCAGTTCTTC. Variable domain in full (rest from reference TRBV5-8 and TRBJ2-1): EAGVTQSPTHLIKTRGQQATLRCSPISGHTSVYWYQQALGLGLQFLLWYDEGEERNRGNFPPRFSGRQFPNYSSELNVNALELEDSALYLCASSLRIGSMNNEQFFGPGTRLTVL.

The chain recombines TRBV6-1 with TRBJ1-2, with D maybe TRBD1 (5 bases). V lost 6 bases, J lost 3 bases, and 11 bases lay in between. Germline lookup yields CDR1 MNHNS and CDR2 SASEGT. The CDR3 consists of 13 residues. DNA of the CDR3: TGTGCCAGCAGACACGGGACCCACTATGGCTACACCTTC. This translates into CASRHGTHYGYTF.

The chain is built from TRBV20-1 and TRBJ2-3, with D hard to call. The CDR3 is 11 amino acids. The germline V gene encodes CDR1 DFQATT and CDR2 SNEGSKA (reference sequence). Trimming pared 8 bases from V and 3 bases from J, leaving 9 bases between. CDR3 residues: CSWGYTDTQYF. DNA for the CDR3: TGCAGTTGGGGTTATACAGATACGCAGTATTTT.

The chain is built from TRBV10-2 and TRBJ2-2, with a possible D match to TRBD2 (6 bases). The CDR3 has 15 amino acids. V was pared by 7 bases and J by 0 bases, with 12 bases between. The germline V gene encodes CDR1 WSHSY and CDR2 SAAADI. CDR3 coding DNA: TGCGCCAGCACCTGGGCGGGACCGAACACCGGGGAGCTGTTTTTT. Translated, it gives CASTWAGPNTGELFF.

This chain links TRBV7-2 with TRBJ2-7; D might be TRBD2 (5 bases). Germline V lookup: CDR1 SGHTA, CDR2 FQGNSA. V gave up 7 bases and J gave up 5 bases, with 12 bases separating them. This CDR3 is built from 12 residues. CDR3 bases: TGTGCCAGCACCCCTGGGCGGGACGAGCAGTACTTC. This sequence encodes CASTPGRDEQYF.

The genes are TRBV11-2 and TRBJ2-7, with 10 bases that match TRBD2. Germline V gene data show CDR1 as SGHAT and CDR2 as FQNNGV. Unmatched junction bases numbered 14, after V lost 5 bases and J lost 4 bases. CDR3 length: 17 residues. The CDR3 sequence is CASSPLGSGRAGYEQYF. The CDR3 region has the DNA TGTGCCAGCAGCCCGCTAGGGAGCGGGAGGGCCGGGTACGAGCAGTACTTC.

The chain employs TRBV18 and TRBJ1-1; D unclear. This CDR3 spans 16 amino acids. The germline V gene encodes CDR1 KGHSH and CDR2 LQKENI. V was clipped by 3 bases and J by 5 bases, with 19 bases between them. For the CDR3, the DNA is TGTGCCAGCTCACCCGTCGAGACCCCGCTGGGGACTGAAGCTTTCTTT. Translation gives CASSPVETPLGTEAFF.